This TCR beta chain derives from a study of beta chain features in type 1 diabetes. The CDR3 spans 14 residues. V was shortened by 0 bases and J by 4 bases, with 8 bases between the two germline ends. Germline lookup yields CDR1 SGHRS and CDR2 YFSETQ. Points from the study as a whole: It was not settled here whether HLA type affects TCRB rearrangement.

This clone has only a few counts. Antigen unknown. The sequenced template was cDNA made from the entire isolated RNA. The repertoire was sequenced with immunoSEQ multiplex PCR; TCRdb's copy has only in-frame clones and lacks some. The sample has about 360,000 clones, over 10% seen once; the top ten hold more than 0.015%. This sequence joins TRBV5-1 and TRBJ2-1, with D possibly TRBD2 on 5 matching bases. The sample comprised naive CD4+ T cells from blood. This clonotype originated in a man aged 18 to 29 in good health. CDR3 in amino acids: CASSLAGVYNEQFF. Here the CDR3 DNA reads TGCGCCAGCAGCTTGGCCGGGGTTTACAATGAGCAGTTCTTC.